This T cell receptor (beta chain) came from a study of blood T cell repertoires in COVID-19. The study drew participants aged roughly 18 to 89 years from some 23 US areas. Cohort placement rested on clinical history that participants reported themselves. The germline CDR1 and CDR2 sequences are SGHAT and FQNNGV. The CDR3 loop spans 16 amino acids. After removal of 5 bases from V and 3 bases from J, the junction contained 10 bases not matched to a gene. Original handling: Quantification of nucleated cells was approximated via reference gene primer amplification. Profiling relied on immunoSEQ multiplex PCR, and the TCRdb table lists in-frame clones only, not all of them. The V and J calls and the clone size are those of that table, but D and trimming were determined from the DNA. The sample contains more than 200,000 clones, just over 90% of which appear only once.

The sequence came from a woman aged 18-29 years who had recovered from COVID-19. Sequencing was performed on PBMCs or T cells enriched from blood (not recorded which). The rearrangement uses TRBV11-2 and TRBJ1-3; TRBD1 matches at 7 bases. The CDR3 sequence is CASSQHRDSSGNTIYF. The DNA for the CDR3 is TGTGCCAGCAGCCAGCACCGGGACAGCAGTGGAAACACCATATATTTT.